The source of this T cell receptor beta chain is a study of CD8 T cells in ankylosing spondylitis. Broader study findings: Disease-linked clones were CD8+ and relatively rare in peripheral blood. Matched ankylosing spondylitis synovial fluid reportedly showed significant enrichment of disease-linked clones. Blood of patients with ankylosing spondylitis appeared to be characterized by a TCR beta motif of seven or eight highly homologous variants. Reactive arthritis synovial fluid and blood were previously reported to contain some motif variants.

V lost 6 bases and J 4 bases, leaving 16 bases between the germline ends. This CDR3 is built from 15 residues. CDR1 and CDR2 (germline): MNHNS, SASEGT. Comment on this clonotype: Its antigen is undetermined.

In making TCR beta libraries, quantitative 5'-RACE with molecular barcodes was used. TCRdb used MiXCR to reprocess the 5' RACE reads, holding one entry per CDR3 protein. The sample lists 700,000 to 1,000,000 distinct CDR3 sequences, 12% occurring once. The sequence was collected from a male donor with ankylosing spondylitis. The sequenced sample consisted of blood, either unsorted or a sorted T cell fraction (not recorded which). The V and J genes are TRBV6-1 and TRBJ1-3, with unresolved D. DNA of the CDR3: TGTGCCAGCAGCTGGACGGATTCGGGAGGAAACACCATATATTTT. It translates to CASSWTDSGGNTIYF.